Sequencing of this T cell receptor (beta chain) was carried out in a study of long-term antiretroviral therapy in people with HIV. No fewer than two post-ART and no fewer than one pre-ART PBMC samples existed for each donor. Version v3.0 of the immunoSEQ assay ran at survey level. What sequencing targeted per sample was about 35,000-55,000 T-cell genomes. Generated by immunoSEQ multiplex PCR, the TCRdb table keeps only in-frame clones and is missing some. The sample has under 45,000 clones, roughly four fifths seen once; the top ten hold around 5.9%. The CDR3 contains 15 residues. Between the trimmed V and J ends, which lost 0 bases and 2 bases, there was a span of 10 bases. CDR1 is MDHEN, CDR2 SYDVKM, per germline.

This chain joins TRBV28 and TRBJ1-1, with D perhaps TRBD1 (6 bases). The origin of this receptor is a man aged 18 to 30 with HIV. Sequencing used unsorted PBMCs, obtained 1 year after starting antiretroviral therapy. The chain's CDR3 is CASSLWGHVNTEAFF. CDR3 sequence (DNA): TGTGCCAGCAGTTTATGGGGACACGTTAACACTGAAGCTTTCTTT.